This is a list of T cell receptor beta chains from one sample in a study of T cells in Graves' hyperthyroidism and ophthalmopathy. In TCRdb, the multiplex PCR reads were re-called with MiXCR into one record per CDR3 protein. In the table there are hundreds of thousands of distinct CDR3 sequences, around 42% of which are singletons. Sequencing was done on a sample of peripheral blood or thyroid tissue (not recorded which). The origin of the receptors is a woman aged 18 to 35 with Graves' hyperthyroidism. The CDR3 runs from the conserved cysteine through the conserved F or W. A D gene is named only where the DNA matches it firmly. Size is omitted from some rows. Given values are once, few, many or a class for expanded clones.

abundance: few; v_gene: TRBV7-8; d_gene: .; j_gene: TRBJ2-3; CDR3aa: CASSLSGDTQYF; CDR3nt: TGTGCCAGCAGCCTAAGCGGAGATACGCAGTATTTT
abundance: once; v_gene: TRBV5-1; d_gene: TRBD2; j_gene: TRBJ2-7; CDR3aa: CASSPSGSYYEQYF; CDR3nt: TGTGCCAGCAGTCCTAGCGGGAGTTACTACGAGCAGTACTTC
abundance: .; v_gene: TRBV6-1; d_gene: .; j_gene: TRBJ1-4; CDR3aa: CASSQDGRDEKLFF; CDR3nt: TGTGCCAGCAGCCAAGACGGCAGGGATGAAAAACTGTTTTTT
abundance: .; v_gene: TRBV7-2; d_gene: .; j_gene: TRBJ2-5; CDR3aa: CASSLAVTQCF; CDR3nt: TGTGCCAGCAGCTTAGCTGTGACCCAGTGCTTC
abundance: .; v_gene: TRBV14; d_gene: TRBD2; j_gene: TRBJ2-7; CDR3aa: CASSLQWTSGNHEQYF; CDR3nt: TGTGCCAGCAGCCTCCAGTGGACTAGCGGGAACCACGAGCAGTACTTC
abundance: few; v_gene: TRBV7-9; d_gene: .; j_gene: TRBJ1-2; CDR3aa: CASSLSEDGYTF; CDR3nt: TGTGCCAGCAGCTTATCAGAGGATGGCTACACCTTC
abundance: .; v_gene: TRBV6-4; d_gene: .; j_gene: TRBJ2-2; CDR3aa: CASSDFTGELFF; CDR3nt: TGTGCCAGCAGTGACTTCACCGGGGAGCTGTTTTTT
abundance: few; v_gene: TRBV10-3; d_gene: TRBD1; j_gene: TRBJ2-6; CDR3aa: CAIRKNTGGLAGANVLTF; CDR3nt: TGTGCCATCAGAAAGAACACAGGGGGCCTTGCTGGGGCCAACGTCCTGACTTTC
abundance: many; v_gene: TRBV19; d_gene: .; j_gene: TRBJ1-5; CDR3aa: CASRSQGISQPQHF; CDR3nt: TGTGCCAGTAGATCCCAGGGGATAAGTCAGCCCCAGCATTTT
abundance: .; v_gene: TRBV7-9; d_gene: TRBD1; j_gene: TRBJ1-2; CDR3aa: CASSPDRVESYTF; CDR3nt: TGTGCCAGCTCCCCGGACAGGGTCGAAAGCTACACCTTC
abundance: few; v_gene: TRBV12-3/TRBV12-4; d_gene: .; j_gene: TRBJ1-6; CDR3aa: CAVTWGNSPLHF; CDR3nt: TGTGCCGTTACCTGGGGTAATTCACCCCTCCACTTT
abundance: .; v_gene: TRBV29-1; d_gene: TRBD2; j_gene: TRBJ2-2; CDR3aa: CSADAGAGGPPGELFF; CDR3nt: TGCAGCGCCGACGCGGGGGCGGGAGGGCCTCCCGGGGAGCTGTTTTTT
abundance: .; v_gene: TRBV7-3; d_gene: .; j_gene: TRBJ2-6; CDR3aa: CASSLGGSSGANVLTF; CDR3nt: TGTGCCAGCAGCTTGGGCGGCTCTTCTGGGGCCAACGTCCTGACTTTC
abundance: .; v_gene: TRBV24-1; d_gene: .; j_gene: TRBJ2-5; CDR3aa: CATSELGETQYF; CDR3nt: TGTGCCACCAGTGAACTGGGCGAGACCCAGTACTTC
abundance: many; v_gene: TRBV7-3; d_gene: .; j_gene: TRBJ2-5; CDR3aa: CASSLRVAVQQETQYF; CDR3nt: TGTGCCAGCAGCTTAAGGGTAGCGGTCCAACAAGAGACCCAGTACTTC
abundance: many; v_gene: TRBV7-8; d_gene: .; j_gene: TRBJ1-5; CDR3aa: CASSPVTLANQPQHF; CDR3nt: TGTGCCAGCAGCCCAGTGACCCTGGCCAATCAGCCCCAGCATTTT
abundance: .; v_gene: TRBV24-1; d_gene: .; j_gene: TRBJ1-1; CDR3aa: CATSDELGGAFF; CDR3nt: TGTGCCACCAGTGACGAATTGGGAGGAGCTTTCTTT
abundance: .; v_gene: TRBV12-3/TRBV12-4; d_gene: .; j_gene: TRBJ1-4; CDR3aa: CASSDMVLEKLFF; CDR3nt: TGTGCCAGCAGTGACATGGTCCTTGAAAAACTGTTTTTT
abundance: .; v_gene: TRBV25-1; d_gene: .; j_gene: TRBJ1-4; CDR3aa: CASGRRGAGEKLFF; CDR3nt: TGTGCCAGCGGACGGAGGGGGGCGGGCGAAAAACTGTTTTTT
abundance: few; v_gene: TRBV2; d_gene: TRBD1; j_gene: TRBJ1-1; CDR3aa: CASLPDRAGTEAFF; CDR3nt: TGTGCCAGCCTCCCCGACAGGGCCGGCACTGAAGCTTTCTTT
abundance: .; v_gene: TRBV7-8; d_gene: .; j_gene: TRBJ2-2; CDR3aa: CASSLKSVNTGELFF; CDR3nt: TGTGCCAGCAGCTTAAAATCGGTGAACACCGGGGAGCTGTTTTTT
abundance: .; v_gene: TRBV2; d_gene: .; j_gene: TRBJ2-2; CDR3aa: CASSPGFSQGGELFF; CDR3nt: TGTGCCAGCAGCCCCGGGTTTTCCCAGGGTGGTGAGCTGTTTTTT
abundance: .; v_gene: TRBV7-2; d_gene: .; j_gene: TRBJ2-5; CDR3aa: CASSPAVTQYF; CDR3nt: TGTGCCAGCAGCCCCGCCGTGACCCAGTACTTC
abundance: .; v_gene: TRBV10-3; d_gene: .; j_gene: TRBJ1-1; CDR3aa: CAISEPGRTNTEAFF; CDR3nt: TGTGCCATCAGTGAGCCGGGACGGACGAACACTGAAGCTTTCTTT
abundance: .; v_gene: TRBV25-1; d_gene: TRBD1; j_gene: TRBJ1-5; CDR3aa: CASSLDRGLGGNQPQHF; CDR3nt: TGTGCCAGCAGCCTGGACAGGGGGCTAGGCGGCAATCAGCCCCAGCATTTT
abundance: many; v_gene: TRBV7-9; d_gene: TRBD1; j_gene: TRBJ1-2; CDR3aa: CASSLSVGTGNYGYTF; CDR3nt: TGTGCCAGCAGCTTATCGGTCGGGACAGGGAACTATGGCTACACCTTC
abundance: many; v_gene: TRBV7-9; d_gene: .; j_gene: TRBJ1-2; CDR3aa: CASSQVVNYGYTF; CDR3nt: TGTGCCAGCAGCCAAGTGGTGAACTATGGCTACACCTTC
abundance: .; v_gene: TRBV5-1; d_gene: .; j_gene: TRBJ2-5; CDR3aa: CASSPAARETPYF; CDR3nt: TGCGCCAGCAGCCCGGCAGCGAGAGAGACCCCGTACTTC
abundance: .; v_gene: TRBV25-1; d_gene: .; j_gene: TRBJ1-1; CDR3aa: CASSFDTDTEAFF; CDR3nt: TGTGCCAGCAGTTTCGACACCGACACTGAAGCTTTCTTT
abundance: few; v_gene: TRBV4-1; d_gene: .; j_gene: TRBJ1-1; CDR3aa: CASSHLQHGGEAFF; CDR3nt: TGTGCCAGCAGCCACCTGCAACACGGAGGGGAAGCTTTCTTT
abundance: once; v_gene: TRBV10-3; d_gene: .; j_gene: TRBJ1-1; CDR3aa: CAISYSVRIAFF; CDR3nt: TGTGCCATCAGTTACTCGGTCAGAATTGCTTTCTTT
abundance: .; v_gene: TRBV15; d_gene: .; j_gene: TRBJ1-5; CDR3aa: CATSSLRSGTGQPQHF; CDR3nt: TGTGCCACCAGCAGCTTGAGGTCAGGAACGGGGCAGCCCCAGCATTTT
abundance: .; v_gene: TRBV7-9; d_gene: .; j_gene: TRBJ1-5; CDR3aa: CASSLWEGQPQHF; CDR3nt: TGTGCCAGCAGCCTGTGGGAGGGTCAGCCCCAGCATTTT
abundance: many; v_gene: TRBV29-1; d_gene: .; j_gene: TRBJ2-5; CDR3aa: CSATGAGETQYF; CDR3nt: TGCAGCGCCACGGGTGCTGGGGAGACCCAGTACTTC
abundance: many; v_gene: TRBV24-1; d_gene: .; j_gene: TRBJ1-3; CDR3aa: CATSGDFGNTIYF; CDR3nt: TGTGCCACCAGTGGAGACTTTGGAAACACCATATATTTT
abundance: .; v_gene: TRBV20-1; d_gene: TRBD1; j_gene: TRBJ2-7; CDR3aa: CSARAGTGGTYEQYF; CDR3nt: TGCAGTGCTAGAGCCGGGACAGGAGGCACCTACGAGCAGTACTTC
abundance: many; v_gene: TRBV4-1; d_gene: .; j_gene: TRBJ1-4; CDR3aa: CASRHGAELFF; CDR3nt: TGCGCCAGCAGGCACGGGGCCGAACTGTTTTTT
abundance: .; v_gene: TRBV7-9; d_gene: TRBD1; j_gene: TRBJ1-2; CDR3aa: CASREPTRDRGFFYGYTF; CDR3nt: TGTGCCAGCCGTGAACCCACCCGGGACAGGGGTTTTTTCTATGGCTACACCTTC
abundance: .; v_gene: TRBV25-1; d_gene: TRBD1; j_gene: TRBJ1-6; CDR3aa: CASSAIGTAWWNSPLHF; CDR3nt: TGTGCCAGCAGTGCCATTGGGACAGCGTGGTGGAATTCACCCCTCCACTTT
abundance: .; v_gene: TRBV10-3; d_gene: TRBD1; j_gene: TRBJ1-2; CDR3aa: CATSIEDRGYGYTF; CDR3nt: TGTGCCACGTCGATAGAGGACAGGGGCTATGGCTACACCTTC